Presented here are 25 T cell receptor beta chains from one specimen sequenced in a study of blood T cell repertoires in COVID-19. Sequenced by immunoSEQ multiplex PCR; TCRdb stores in-frame clones only, minus some. The table includes hundreds of thousands of clones, around 90% detected once. Sequencing used PBMCs or T cells enriched from blood (not recorded which). The receptors here all came from a man under 40 who had recovered from COVID-19.

The CDR3 DNA reads TGTGCCAGCAGGATACGAGGACAGGGTCGGAATGAGCAGTTCTTC. Its protein is CASRIRGQGRNEQFF. The chain links TRBV11-2 to TRBJ2-1, with 8 positions matching TRBD1. The CDR3 covers 15 residues. The V gene end was trimmed by 6 bases and the J gene end by 7 bases; junction bases not matched to a gene: 11. CDR1 and CDR2 from the germline V gene are SGHAT and FQNNGV.

The chain couples TRBV9 to TRBJ2-7; a weak D match, TRBD2 (5 bases). Between the trimmed V and J ends, which lost 2 bases and 0 bases, there was a span of 12 bases. The CDR3 spans 15 residues. CDR1 is SGDLS, CDR2 YYNGEE, per germline. In DNA form, the CDR3 reads TGTGCCAGCAGCGTTTCAGGACTGACCTCCTACGAGCAGTACTTC. The encoded protein is CASSVSGLTSYEQYF.

The chain links TRBV7-9 to TRBJ2-7; 8 positions match TRBD2. J was trimmed by 0 bases and V by 7 bases; bases with no gene match: 5. This CDR3 is built from 14 residues. Germline V gene sequence: CDR1 SEHNR, CDR2 FQNEAQ (reference sequence). The CDR3 nucleotides are TGTGCCAGCACCGGACTAGCTAGCTCCTACGAGCAGTACTTC. It yields the protein CASTGLASSYEQYF.

This chain joins TRBV4-3 and TRBJ1-5, with 9 bases matching TRBD1. The CDR3 covers 16 residues. V trimming: 0 bases; J trimming: 7 bases; junction bases outside the gene matches: 7. Germline V lookup: CDR1 LGHNA, CDR2 YSLEER. The CDR3 DNA follows: TGCGCCAGCAGCCAAGATTGGGACAGGGTCGGGCAGCCCCAGCATTTT. This gives the protein CASSQDWDRVGQPQHF.

V is TRBV27 and J is TRBJ1-5; 9 nucleotides match TRBD1. V dropped 6 bases and J dropped 2; count of bases not matched to a gene: 11. CDR3 length: 17 amino acids. The germline V gene encodes CDR1 MNHEY and CDR2 SMNVEV (reference sequence). This chain's CDR3 is CASSPTGGAGGNQPQHF. CDR3 bases: TGTGCCAGCAGCCCGACAGGGGGTGCAGGGGGCAATCAGCCCCAGCATTTT.

CDR3 coding DNA: TGCGCCAGCAGCTTGTTAAGCGCTAGCGGGTTCGAGCAGTACTTC. This gives the protein CASSLLSASGFEQYF. The chain employs TRBV5-1 and TRBJ2-7; 8 bases fit TRBD2. The CDR3 has 15 amino acids. The junction had 9 bases not matched to a gene; V was cut back by 1 base and J by 6 bases. Germline CDR1 and CDR2: SGHRS and YFSETQ.

The gene calls are TRBV5-5 and TRBJ1-2; 7 bases map to TRBD1. Germline V gene sequence: CDR1 SGHKS, CDR2 YYEKEE (reference sequence). The CDR3 contains 16 residues. V trimming: 4 bases; J trimming: 0 bases; junction bases outside the gene matches: 9. CDR3 amino acids: CASSAYGQAANYGYTF. CDR3 in DNA: TGTGCCAGCAGCGCATACGGACAGGCAGCTAACTATGGCTACACCTTC.

The rearrangement links TRBV7-2 to TRBJ2-5; 14 bases align to TRBD2. The CDR3 covers 16 residues. Germline V CDR1 and CDR2: SGHTA, FQGNSA. Trimming took 5 bases from V and 5 from J; bases not matched to a gene: 7. The CDR3 sequence is CASSPGLAGGRETQYF. The CDR3 nucleotides are TGTGCCAGCAGCCCTGGACTAGCGGGGGGTCGGGAGACCCAGTACTTC.

This chain connects TRBV5-6 to TRBJ1-1; 7 bases line up with TRBD1. Germline assignment: CDR1 SGHDT and CDR2 YYEEEE. V was pared by 3 bases and J by 0 bases, with 11 bases of the junction left unmatched. This CDR3 is 17 amino acids long. The CDR3 reads CASSSPGGRDMNTEAFF. CDR3 in DNA: TGTGCCAGCAGCTCCCCAGGGGGGCGGGACATGAACACTGAAGCTTTCTTT. Using reference TRBV5-6 and TRBJ1-1 for the parts outside the CDR3, the full variable domain is DAGVTQSPTHLIKTRGQQVTLRCSPKSGHDTVSWYQQALGQGPQFIFQYYEEEERQRGNFPDRFSGHQFPNYSSELNVNALLLGDSALYLCASSSPGGRDMNTEAFFGQGTRLTVV.

A few counts support this clone. The rearrangement uses TRBV5-6 and TRBJ1-3; D is unresolved. The V gene's germline CDR1 is SGHDT and CDR2 YYEEEE. The CDR3 runs to 14 residues. The V and J ends lost 1 base and 8 bases respectively, with 13 bases between them. The DNA of the CDR3 is TGTGCCAGCAGCTTGTTACCTCGAGGAGACACCATATATTTT. Translation gives CASSLLPRGDTIYF.

This chain links TRBV6-5 with TRBJ2-7, with D possibly matching TRBD2 (5 bases). This CDR3 contains 13 residues. With 8 bases removed from V and 2 bases from J, the gap between germline ends came to 13 bases. Germline V CDR1 and CDR2: MNHEY, SVGAGI. CDR3 loop: CASAPRRPYEQYF. The CDR3 DNA reads as TGTGCCAGCGCACCCAGGAGGCCCTACGAGCAGTACTTC.

The CDR3 sequence is CAWSARNYEQFF. CDR3 sequence (DNA): TGTGCCTGGAGCGCTCGAAACTATGAGCAGTTCTTC. This rearrangement joins TRBV30 to TRBJ2-1; D not certain. Germline V CDR1 and CDR2: GTSNPN, SVGIG (reference sequence). The ends were cut back, 3 bases at V and 8 bases at J, with 11 bases in the middle. The CDR3 totals 12 residues.

The chain combines TRBV28 with TRBJ2-7; TRBD1 aligns across 10 bases. CDR1 and CDR2 from the germline V gene are MDHEN and SYDVKM. The CDR3 covers 16 residues. The V segment lost 5 bases and the J segment 6 bases; nucleotides outside the gene matches: 13. CDR3 sequence: CASSLKLTGGPSEQYF. As DNA, the CDR3 is TGTGCCAGCAGTCTTAAACTGACAGGGGGCCCCTCCGAGCAGTACTTC.

The rearrangement links TRBV4-1 to TRBJ1-2, with D possibly TRBD1 on 5 matching bases. CDR3 length: 16 residues. Trimming shortened V by 4 bases and J by 4 bases, and 19 bases separated the two germline ends. Germline loops: CDR1 MGHRA, CDR2 YSYEKL. Here the CDR3 DNA reads TGCGCCAGCAGCCGAACCGTTTTGGACAACATCTATGGCTACACCTTC. Its translation: CASSRTVLDNIYGYTF.

The chain employs TRBV29-1 and TRBJ1-2; TRBD1 agrees at 9 bases. Germline loops: CDR1 SQVTM, CDR2 ANQGSEA. The J segment lost 2 bases and the V segment lost 6 bases, leaving 4 bases of the junction unmatched. The CDR3 is 13 residues long. CDR3 bases: TGCAGCGTCAGACAGGGGGGAAACTATGGCTACACCTTC. Its translation is CSVRQGGNYGYTF.

The chain uses TRBV20-1 and TRBJ2-5, with no clear D. Looked up from germline, CDR1 is DFQATT and CDR2 is SNEGSKA (reference sequence). The CDR3 extends over 11 amino acids. The germline V and J ends were trimmed by 5 bases and 2 bases, with 6 bases remaining between them. The DNA for the CDR3 is TGCAGTGCTCGCGGACAAGAGACCCAGTACTTC. Protein product: CSARGQETQYF.

This sequence joins TRBV27 and TRBJ2-1; 10 positions match TRBD2. The CDR3 spans 15 residues. V lost 4 bases, J lost 5 bases, and 5 bases stayed unmatched. Germline CDR1 MNHEY, CDR2 SMNVEV (reference sequence). In DNA form, the CDR3 reads TGTGCCAGCAGTTATCTAGCGGGGGTTCACAATGAGCAGTTCTTC. Its translation is CASSYLAGVHNEQFF.

The chain couples TRBV9 to TRBJ2-7; 7 nucleotides match TRBD1. The length of the CDR3 is 13 residues. The germline V gene encodes CDR1 SGDLS and CDR2 YYNGEE. The V gene end was trimmed by 0 bases and the J gene end by 7 bases; junction bases not matched to a gene: 4. This CDR3 is CASSVGGGGEQYF. CDR3 DNA sequence: TGTGCCAGCAGCGTAGGAGGGGGCGGGGAGCAGTACTTC.

The chain recombines TRBV19 with TRBJ1-2; D call uncertain. The V end lost 7 bases, the J end lost 2 bases, and 8 bases lay between the germline ends. The CDR3 runs 12 residues. Germline CDR1 LNHDA, CDR2 SQIVND (reference sequence). The CDR3 loop is CASTPRNYGYTF. The DNA for the CDR3 is TGTGCCAGTACCCCACGGAACTATGGCTACACCTTC.

CDR3 residues: CASSGGGASGYEQYF. The CDR3 region has the DNA TGTGCCAGCAGCGGAGGGGGCGCCAGCGGGTACGAGCAGTACTTC. V gene TRBV9 combines with J gene TRBJ2-7; a possible D gene is TRBD1 (7 bases). This CDR3 contains 15 residues. Germline V gene lookup returns CDR1 SGDLS and CDR2 YYNGEE. V was cut by 3 bases and J by 4 bases, with 17 bases left in between.

This sequence joins TRBV5-1 and TRBJ1-3; TRBD1 matches 7 bases. The CDR3 length is 15 residues. CDR1 SGHRS and CDR2 YFSETQ come from the germline V gene. V lost 2 bases, J lost 4 bases, and 6 bases stayed unmatched. The CDR3 loop is CASSLGDRVGNTIYF. For the CDR3, the DNA is TGCGCCAGCAGCTTAGGCGACAGGGTCGGAAACACCATATATTTT.

The V and J genes are TRBV7-2 and TRBJ1-2; 9 positions match TRBD1. There are 15 residues in the CDR3. The germline V gene encodes CDR1 SGHTA and CDR2 FQGNSA. The V gene end was trimmed by 4 bases and the J gene end by 1 base; junction bases not matched to a gene: 4. This chain's CDR3 is CASSWTGDLNYGYTF. CDR3 nucleotides: TGTGCCAGCAGCTGGACAGGGGACCTTAACTATGGCTACACCTTC.

The chain combines TRBV5-1 with TRBJ2-1; 9 bases line up with TRBD2. This CDR3 contains 15 residues. With V trimmed by 4 bases and J by 9 bases, 11 bases remained unmatched. CDR1 is SGHRS and CDR2 is YFSETQ in the germline V gene. The CDR3 protein is CASSPGSSGGGEQFF. The CDR3 DNA sequence: TGCGCCAGCAGCCCCGGAAGTAGCGGGGGTGGTGAGCAGTTCTTC.

The CDR3 loop is CASSTGAGNTIYF. The CDR3 DNA sequence: TGTGCCAGCAGCACAGGGGCTGGAAACACCATATATTTT. The V gene is TRBV11-3, the J gene TRBJ1-3, with TRBD1 matching over 7 bases. The CDR3 is 13 amino acids. V lost 5 bases and J lost 2; bases outside the gene matches: 0. The germline CDR1 and CDR2 sequences are SGHNT and YENEEA. Looking up the rest from reference TRBV11-3 and TRBJ1-3 gives the full variable domain: EAGVVQSPRYKIIEKKQPVAFWCNPISGHNTLYWYLQNLGQGPELLIRYENEEAVDDSQLPKDRFSAERLKGVDSTLKIQPAELGDSAVYLCASSTGAGNTIYFGEGSWLTVV.

The count of this clone is one. V is TRBV7-8 and J is TRBJ2-7; TRBD2 matches at 11 bases. From germline, CDR1 is SGHVS and CDR2 FQNEAQ. This CDR3 has 15 residues. The V and J ends lost 5 bases and 3 bases, in that order; junction bases with no gene match: 6. The CDR3 loop reads CASSPLAGGYYEQYF. The CDR3 nucleotides are TGTGCCAGCAGCCCGCTAGCGGGGGGATACTACGAGCAGTACTTC.